This T cell receptor (beta chain) was sequenced in a study of neurological immune-mediated disorders. This sample's time point: longitudinal time-point 3. TCRdb re-called the 5' RACE reads with MiXCR, one entry per CDR3 protein. Of tens of thousands of distinct CDR3 sequences listed, 4.3% are singletons. Germline CDR1 and CDR2: SGHTA and FQGNSA. This CDR3 has 14 amino acids. V lost 5 bases and J lost 10, with 15 bases in between. This clonotype was picked up many times. The specimen was PBMCs. The chain carries TRBV7-2 and TRBJ1-6; maybe TRBD1 (5 bases). This sequence was found in a woman in her sixties or seventies with multiple sclerosis. In nucleotides, the CDR3 is TGTGCCAGCAGCCCGCAGGGTTGGGAGTCACCCCTCCACTTT. It is translated as CASSPQGWESPLHF. The full variable domain, in which reference TRBV7-2 and TRBJ1-6 provide the parts outside the CDR3, is GAGVSQSPSNKVTEKGKDVELRCDPISGHTALYWYRQSLGQGLEFLIYFQGNSAPDKSGLPSDRFSAERTGGSVSTLTIQRTQQEDSAVYLCASSPQGWESPLHFGNGTRLTVT.